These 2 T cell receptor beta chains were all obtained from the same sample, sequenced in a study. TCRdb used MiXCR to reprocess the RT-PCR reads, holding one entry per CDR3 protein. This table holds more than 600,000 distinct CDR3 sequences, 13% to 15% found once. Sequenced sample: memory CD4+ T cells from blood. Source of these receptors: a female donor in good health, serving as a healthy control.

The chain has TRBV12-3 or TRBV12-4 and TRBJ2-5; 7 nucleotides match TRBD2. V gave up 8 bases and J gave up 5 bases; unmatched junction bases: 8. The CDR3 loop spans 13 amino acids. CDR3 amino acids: CASLPGGIETQYF. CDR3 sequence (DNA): TGTGCCAGCCTCCCCGGGGGGATTGAGACCCAGTACTTC.

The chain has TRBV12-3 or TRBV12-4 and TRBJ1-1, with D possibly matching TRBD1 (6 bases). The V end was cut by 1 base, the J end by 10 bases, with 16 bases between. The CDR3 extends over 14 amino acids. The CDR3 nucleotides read TGTGCCAGCAGTTTAGGCGGGGGCGCCCCCCGAGCTTTCTTT. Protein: CASSLGGGAPRAFF.